This is a list of T cell receptor beta chains from one sample in a study of cytomegalovirus exposure and HLA in healthy donors. Produced via immunoSEQ multiplex PCR; TCRdb's table is partial and in-frame only. Found here are about 160,000 clones, 65% to 90% of them singletons; the top ten hold more than 2%. The sequenced sample consisted of PBMCs. These receptors were taken from a woman aged 18-29 years in good health and CMV-seronegative. Both conserved end residues are part of each CDR3. The D gene is left open where the match is weak. Clone size appears in some rows only: once, few, many, or a class for an expanded clone.

TRBD1 TRBJ2-2 - TRBV4-1 TGCGCCAGCGATAGGTGGGGTAGGAGACAGGGGTACACCGGGGAGCTGTTTTTT CASDRWGRRQGYTGELFF
TRBD1 TRBJ1-5 - TRBV18 TGTGCCAGCTCATCGACAGGGAACAATCAGCCCCAGCATTTT CASSSTGNNQPQHF
- TRBJ1-6 - TRBV21-1 TGTGCCAGCACAGGGGTTGTTCCGTGGAATTCACCCCTCCACTTT CASTGVVPWNSPLHF
- TRBJ1-2 - TRBV5-1 TGCGCCAGCAGCTTGGAAGGGGAATCCACCTTC CASSLEGESTF
- TRBJ1-2 few TRBV9 TGTGCCAGCAGCGTAGCTACGGGTCGGGTGAACTATGGCTACACCTTC CASSVATGRVNYGYTF
TRBD1 TRBJ2-2 - TRBV4-1 TGCGCCAGCAGCCAAGAGGGTCCACGGGGACAGGGGAGCATTTTTTACGGGGAGCTGTTTTTT CASSQEGPRGQGSIFYGELFF
- TRBJ2-5 - TRBV6-5 TGTGCCAGCAGTTCCACCGGCACAGGGCTAGGAGAGACCCAGTACTTC CASSSTGTGLGETQYF
- TRBJ1-2 - TRBV6-5 TGTGCCAGCAGGGCCCGGGATCTGGGGGGCTACACCTTC CASRARDLGGYTF
- TRBJ2-7 - TRBV15 TGTGCCACCAGCAGGGCGGGTAGCTCCTACGAGCAGTACTTC CATSRAGSSYEQYF
- TRBJ2-2 few TRBV7-9 TGTGCCAGGGAGGTTATGTCCGGGGAGCTGTTTTTT CAREVMSGELFF
TRBD1 TRBJ2-2 few TRBV5-1 TGCGCCAGCAGCTCCCCCCGGACAGGGGGCGCTTCCGGGGAGCTGTTTTTT CASSSPRTGGASGELFF
- TRBJ1-1 - TRBV18 TGTGCCAGCTCACTACAGAACACTGAAGCTTTCTTT CASSLQNTEAFF
- TRBJ1-2 once TRBV25-1 TGTGCCAGCAGTGCAGGTGGAGGCTACACCTTC CASSAGGGYTF
- TRBJ2-2 - TRBV6-6 TGTGCCAGCAGTTACGGACTCTCGAACACCGGGGAGCTGTTTTTT CASSYGLSNTGELFF
- TRBJ2-7 - TRBV14 TGTGCCAGCAGCCTTAAGACAGATTCCGAGCAGTACTTC CASSLKTDSEQYF
TRBD1 TRBJ1-5 - TRBV29-1 TGCAGCGCAGGTCGGGGGACAGGGGAGAAAACGGAGCAGCCCCAGCATTTT CSAGRGTGEKTEQPQHF
- TRBJ2-5 few TRBV5-1 TGCGCCAGCAGCCCGATTTCGGGGGAGACCCAGTACTTC CASSPISGETQYF
TRBD2 TRBJ2-7 - TRBV5-1 TGCGCCAGCAGCTTGGCCTTAGCGGGGAGAAACCCCTACGAGCAGTACTTC CASSLALAGRNPYEQYF
- TRBJ1-4 - TRBV25-1 TGTGCCAGCAGTGAATATAACAGTTATAATGAAAAACTGTTTTTT CASSEYNSYNEKLFF
- TRBJ1-4 - TRBV27 TGTGCCAGCAGCTGGCGGGGGCGCACCAATGAAAAACTGTTTTTT CASSWRGRTNEKLFF
TRBD2 TRBJ2-2 - TRBV27 TGTGCCAGCAGTTTATTCGCGGGGGGTACCGGGGAGCTGTTTTTT CASSLFAGGTGELFF
- TRBJ2-2 - TRBV6-5 TGTGCCAGCAGTTCTTCCCCGGGGTTATACACCGGGGAGCTGTTTTTT CASSSSPGLYTGELFF
- TRBJ2-7 - TRBV30 TGTGCCTGGCTCACAGGTTTCGAGCAGTACTTC CAWLTGFEQYF
TRBD1 TRBJ2-3 - TRBV4-3 TGCGCCAGCAGCCAATCGACAGGGAGCACAGATACGCAGTATTTT CASSQSTGSTDTQYF
TRBD1 TRBJ2-5 - TRBV7-9 TGTGCCAGCAGCTTAAATTCGCATGCCAGGGGGCAAGAGACCCAGTACTTC CASSLNSHARGQETQYF
- TRBJ1-5 - TRBV5-6 TGTGCCAGCAGCTTGAATCTCGGTACTCAGCCCCAGCATTTT CASSLNLGTQPQHF
TRBD2 TRBJ2-1 - TRBV18 TGTGCCAGCTCCGCAGGACTAGCGGGAGCCTACAATGAGCAGTTCTTC CASSAGLAGAYNEQFF
- TRBJ2-7 once TRBV29-1 TGCAGCGTTGTAGGGGGGGGGACTCAGGCGGCCGAGCAGTACTTC CSVVGGGTQAAEQYF
TRBD2 TRBJ2-3 - TRBV4-3 TGCGCCAGCAGCCAATTCCCTAGCGGGAACACAGATACGCAGTATTTT CASSQFPSGNTDTQYF
- TRBJ2-7 - TRBV19 TGTGCCAGTACGGTAACCCTGGGCCTCTACGAGCAGTACTTC CASTVTLGLYEQYF
TRBD1 TRBJ2-7 - TRBV6-5 TGTGCCAGCGGGACAGGGGCCTACGAGCAGTACTTC CASGTGAYEQYF
TRBD1 TRBJ1-2 few TRBV6-5 TGTGCCAGCAGGGCCCCGGGACAGCCCTCCTATGGCTACACCTTC CASRAPGQPSYGYTF
TRBD2 TRBJ2-1 - TRBV5-1 TGCGCCAGCAGCTTAGGGACTAGTACTCACAATGAGCAGTTCTTC CASSLGTSTHNEQFF
- TRBJ2-1 once TRBV30 TGTGCCTGGAGTGCTCTCTCCAATGAGCAGTTCTTC CAWSALSNEQFF
TRBD2 TRBJ2-2 - TRBV13 TGTGCCAGCAGCTTAGAAGCGGGGGGCCCCGGGGAGCTGTTTTTT CASSLEAGGPGELFF
- TRBJ2-7 once TRBV10-3 TGTGCCATCAGTTCCAAGCTCCGGGATGAAGGCGGGCAGTACTTC CAISSKLRDEGGQYF
- TRBJ2-7 - TRBV4-3 TGCGCCAGCAGCCAAGAGATCACAGGTAGCTCCTACGAGCAGTACTTC CASSQEITGSSYEQYF
TRBD2 TRBJ2-5 - TRBV5-1 TGCGCCAGCAGCCCTAGCGGGATAGCCAGGGGGATAGGAGAGACCCAGTACTTC CASSPSGIARGIGETQYF
- TRBJ2-7 - TRBV18 TGTGCCAGCTCACCACCAAACATAGCCCGCTACGAGCAGTACTTC CASSPPNIARYEQYF
- TRBJ1-2 - TRBV5-1 TGCGCCAGCAGCTCCGTTAGCAACTATGGCTACACCTTC CASSSVSNYGYTF
TRBD1 TRBJ2-7 once TRBV18 TGTGCCAGCTCACGATCCCAGGGGGCGCCTCTCGAGCAGTACTTC CASSRSQGAPLEQYF
- TRBJ2-4 - TRBV7-5 TGTGCCAGAAGCTCCTACCTACAGGGGCCCAAAAACATTCAGTACTTC CARSSYLQGPKNIQYF
- TRBJ1-1 - TRBV5-4 TGTGCCAGCAGCTTGGGGGATATGGGGCCGATGAACACTGAAGCTTTCTTT CASSLGDMGPMNTEAFF
TRBD1 TRBJ1-3 - TRBV29-1 TGCAGCTTCCGGACAGGGGCTGGAAACACCATATATTTT CSFRTGAGNTIYF
- TRBJ1-5 once TRBV4-1 TGCGCCAGCAGCTCCTTCGACGGGAATCAGCCCCAGCATTTT CASSSFDGNQPQHF
TRBD1 TRBJ1-6 once TRBV6-5 TGTGCCAGCAGGGGACAGGAATCCTATAATTCACCCCTCCACTTT CASRGQESYNSPLHF
- TRBJ1-2 - TRBV7-2 TGTGCCAGCAGCTTAGTTCCAGGACAGATTGACTATGGCTACACCTTC CASSLVPGQIDYGYTF
TRBD1 TRBJ1-2 - TRBV5-1 TGCGCCAGCAGCGACCGGGACAGGGGGAGGAACTATGGCTACACCTTC CASSDRDRGRNYGYTF